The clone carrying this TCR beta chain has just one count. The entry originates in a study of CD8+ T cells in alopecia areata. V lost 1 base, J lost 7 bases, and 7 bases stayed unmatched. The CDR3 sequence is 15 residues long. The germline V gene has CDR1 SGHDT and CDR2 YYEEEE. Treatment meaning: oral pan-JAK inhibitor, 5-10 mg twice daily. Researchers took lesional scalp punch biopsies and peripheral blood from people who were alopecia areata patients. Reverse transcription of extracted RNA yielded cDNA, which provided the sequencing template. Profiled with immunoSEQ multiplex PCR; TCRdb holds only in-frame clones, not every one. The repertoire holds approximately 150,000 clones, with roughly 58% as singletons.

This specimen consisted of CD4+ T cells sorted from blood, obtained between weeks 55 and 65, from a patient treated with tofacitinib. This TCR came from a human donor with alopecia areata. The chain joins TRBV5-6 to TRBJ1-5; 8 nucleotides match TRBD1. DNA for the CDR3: TGTGCCAGCAGCTTGACAGGGGGAGTCGGGCAGCCCCAGCATTTT. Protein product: CASSLTGGVGQPQHF.